A selection of T cell receptor beta chains follows, all from one sample in a study of blood T cell repertoires in COVID-19. Sequenced by immunoSEQ multiplex PCR; TCRdb stores in-frame clones only, minus some. The profile covers 73,000 or so clones, with around 82% appearing a single time and around 4.3% taken by the ten largest. Sequencing was done on a sample of peripheral blood. The receptors here all came from a woman aged 55-70 years with acute or convalescent COVID-19. Each CDR3 is given with its conserved first and last residue. The D gene is left open where the match is weak. The size of a clone is reported for some rows only, either as once, few or many, or as a class for expanded clones.

V	D	J	size	DNA	CDR3
TRBV10-1	TRBD1	TRBJ1-4	few	TGCGCCACCGGGGACAGGGAAATTTTT	CATGDREIF
TRBV3-1/TRBV3-2	.	TRBJ1-1	.	TGTGCCAGCAGCCAAGATCCCAGGGTAAAAGCTTTCTTT	CASSQDPRVKAFF
TRBV9	TRBD2	TRBJ2-3	.	TGTGCCAGCAGCGTAGGGAGTGCGGGGGGGACGCAGTATTTT	CASSVGSAGGTQYF
TRBV6-5	.	TRBJ2-7	.	TGTGCCAGCAGTTACTCCGGGTTCGGTGGATACGAGCAGTACTTC	CASSYSGFGGYEQYF
TRBV9	.	TRBJ2-7	.	TGTGCCAGCAGCACACGGGTGGGGGGTGAGCAGTACTTC	CASSTRVGGEQYF
TRBV7-9	TRBD1	TRBJ2-2	.	TGTGCCAGCAGCCGACCCGGACAGGGGCCCTCCGGGGAGCTGTTTTTT	CASSRPGQGPSGELFF
TRBV5-1	TRBD2	TRBJ2-3	few	TGCGCCAGCAGCGGCGGGGGAAGCACAGATACGCAGTATTTT	CASSGGGSTDTQYF
TRBV19	TRBD1	TRBJ2-1	once	TGTGCCAGTAAGGGGGACAGGGGGCGCGGTGAGCAGTTCTTC	CASKGDRGRGEQFF
TRBV9	.	TRBJ1-1	.	TGTGCCAGCAGCGTAGATCCCATGAACACTGAAGCTTTCTTT	CASSVDPMNTEAFF
TRBV4-1	.	TRBJ1-4	.	TGCGCCAGCAGCCTATCCGCGGGGGGGGCTAATGAAAAACTGTTTTTT	CASSLSAGGANEKLFF
TRBV2	TRBD1	TRBJ2-2	.	TGTGCCAGCAGAAAGACAGGGGGGCACACCGGGGAGCTGTTTTTT	CASRKTGGHTGELFF
TRBV18	TRBD2	TRBJ2-7	once	TGTGCCACCACTAGCGGGGGGCCCGATAGCTCCTACGAGCAGTACTTC	CATTSGGPDSSYEQYF
TRBV19	.	TRBJ1-1	.	TGTGCCAGTAGTGACCGGGGCGGGGTCTACACTGAAGCTTTCTTT	CASSDRGGVYTEAFF
TRBV7-2	.	TRBJ1-6	.	TGTGCCAGCAGCTTAGAGTCCGGGACACTTAATAATTCACCCCTCCACTTT	CASSLESGTLNNSPLHF
TRBV5-4	TRBD1	TRBJ1-2	.	TGTGCCAGCAGCTTTCTAGGACAGGGGGTCTATGGCTACACCTTC	CASSFLGQGVYGYTF
TRBV3-1/TRBV3-2	TRBD1	TRBJ1-2	.	TGTGCCAGCAGCCAAGAGACAGGGGCGCGCGGCTACACCTTC	CASSQETGARGYTF
TRBV5-6	.	TRBJ1-3	.	TGTGCCAGCAGCACCGACCCCTGGAGCTCTGGAAACACCATATATTTT	CASSTDPWSSGNTIYF
TRBV19	.	TRBJ1-1	.	TGTGCCAGTACCGGCCCGCGGGGGGTCCGAGGAACTGAAGCTTTCTTT	CASTGPRGVRGTEAFF
TRBV5-4	.	TRBJ1-4	.	TGTGCCAGCAGCTTGGACAGCGGAAAACTGTTTTTT	CASSLDSGKLFF
TRBV7-2	.	TRBJ2-1	.	TGTGCCAGCAGCCCGACTAGGGCCTACAATGAGCAGTTCTTC	CASSPTRAYNEQFF
TRBV5-6	TRBD1	TRBJ2-7	few	TGTGCCAGCAGCCCACCATTCGCCGACAGGGACTACGAGCAGTACTTC	CASSPPFADRDYEQYF
TRBV27	TRBD1	TRBJ2-1	.	TGTGCCAGCAGTCCACAGGGACAGGGGGGCTACAATGAGCAGTTCTTC	CASSPQGQGGYNEQFF